This T cell receptor (beta chain) was captured in a study of beta chain features in type 1 diabetes. Study findings and constraints: Within patients, naive, central memory and Treg TCRB repertoires seemed more similar than within healthy donors. Type 1 diabetes patients had TCRB CDR3s that were shorter (moderately but significantly so) in all four CD4+ subsets. Type 1 diabetes patients had VDJ junctions that carried fewer insertions and more deletions.

The isolated RNA, all of it, was reverse transcribed, so expressed TCRB transcripts were what got sequenced. Sequencing was performed with immunoSEQ multiplex PCR; in TCRdb, only in-frame clones are kept and a portion is missing. The sample consists of about 660,000 clones, over 12% of them appearing once. Concerning this clone: The target antigen is unknown. Other nucleotide sequences from this sample produce the same CDR3.

Germline V gene lookup returns CDR1 MDHEN and CDR2 SYDVKM. J gave up 0 bases and V 3 bases, and 2 bases lay outside the gene matches. The CDR3 spans 15 residues. The specimen was naive CD4+ T cells from blood. This chain links TRBV28 with TRBJ2-1, with 7 bases identical to TRBD2. This TCR was sampled from a man between 18 and 35 years old with type 1 diabetes. CDR3 protein: CASSFGGSSYNEQFF. CDR3 nucleotide sequence: TGTGCCAGCAGTTTTGGCGGGAGCTCCTACAATGAGCAGTTCTTC.